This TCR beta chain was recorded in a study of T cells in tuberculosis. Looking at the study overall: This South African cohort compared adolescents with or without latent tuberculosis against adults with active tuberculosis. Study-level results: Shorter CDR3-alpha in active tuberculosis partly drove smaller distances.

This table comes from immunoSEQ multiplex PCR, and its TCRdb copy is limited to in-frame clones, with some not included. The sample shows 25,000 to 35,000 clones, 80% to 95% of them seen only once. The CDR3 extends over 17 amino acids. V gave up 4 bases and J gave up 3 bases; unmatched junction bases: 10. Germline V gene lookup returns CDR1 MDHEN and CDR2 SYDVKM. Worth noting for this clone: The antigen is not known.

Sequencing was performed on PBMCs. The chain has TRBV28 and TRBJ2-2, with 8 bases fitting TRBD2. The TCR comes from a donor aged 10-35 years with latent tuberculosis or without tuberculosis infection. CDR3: CASSSTWRGGYTGELFF. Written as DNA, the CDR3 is TGTGCCAGCAGTTCCACTTGGCGCGGGGGGTACACCGGGGAGCTGTTTTTT.